This T cell receptor beta chain was captured in a study of T cell clones after liver transplantation. V lost 0 bases, J lost 4 bases, and 1 base stayed unmatched. There are 14 residues in the CDR3. The germline gives CDR1 SGHRS, CDR2 YFSETQ. TCRdb's copy holds only in-frame clones and misses some; the assay was immunoSEQ multiplex PCR. The sample has more than 70,000 clones, roughly 83% seen once. The sample in question was CD4+ T cells from blood, obtained at the 22-month timepoint. This chain uses TRBV5-1 with TRBJ1-3, with 7 bases aligning to TRBD1. The sequence was obtained from a human patient who received a liver transplant. Some T cells may be transferred from the graft donor. The CDR3 is CASSLATGGNTIYF. CDR3 in DNA: TGCGCCAGCAGCTTGGCGACAGGGGGAAACACCATATATTTT.